This TCR beta chain stems from a study of blood T cell repertoires in COVID-19 (TCRdb year 2020). Regarding the research as a whole: Samples covering the acute and convalescent phases of COVID-19 were provided by collaborators in the United States, Italy and Spain. The material from the prospective study consisted of cDNA or gDNA derived from T cells, B-cell-depleted T cells, or PBMCs. Deeply sampled blood TCRbeta repertoires from subjects exposed to, actively infected with, or recovered from COVID-19 were included in the dataset. The repertoires were released in a freely available public database intended as a resource for research on the immune response to SARS-CoV-2. The samples were drawn from two sources: the first 160 participants of the ongoing ImmuneRACE study, and 1,200 or so subjects contributed by 6 global collaborators. Nearly every sample came with metadata listing a de-identified subject ID, COVID-19 status, age in years and sex. Where available, HLA class I and class II types were taken from metadata supplied by the sample provider and were not determined by assay-based typing.

The germline V gene gives CDR1 as MGHRA and CDR2 as YSYEKL. V is cut back by 0 bases and J by 3 bases, with 4 bases in the junction unmatched. The CDR3 has 15 amino acids, counting the end cysteine and phenylalanine. Just CDR3 DNA is preserved here, 45 bases in frame from base 1. Points the paper makes about the study in general: How much clinical and demographic metadata was included differed by source and by participant, and the metadata was provided uncurated.

TCRbeta CDR3 regions were amplified from genomic DNA by means of the immunoSEQ Assay, a bias-controlled multiplex PCR. From the authors' description of their analysis: Within the assay, amplification of reference gene primers was used to estimate how many nucleated cells each sample contained. To quantify the absolute abundance of each unique TCRbeta CDR3 rearrangement, sequence reads were collapsed and filtered. For each sample, productive Simpson clonality was calculated as the square root of Simpson's diversity index across productive rearrangements. Sourced from immuneACCESS, this table was stored by TCRdb with only in-frame sequences that have V and J called. A share of the clones is absent; for the studies checked, an unresolved V gene accounts for under half, and the remainder has no known explanation. V and J calls and clone size are copied from that table; D and trimming were computed from the DNA. This sample comprises about 150,000 clones, approximately 83% of them detected only once. Clones ranked in the top ten supply under 3% of the sample.

For this clone: Its binding antigen is unknown. There are no base qualities to consult, and no much larger clone falls within one base.

Whole blood was collected in K2EDTA tubes by collaborating institutions according to the institutions' own protocols. For TCRbeta analysis, collaborators shipped samples in one of three forms: frozen whole blood, isolated PBMCs, or DNA extracted from either of those sample types. The rearrangement combines TRBV4-1 with TRBJ2-7; 8 bases in the middle match TRBD2. The sequence was collected from a woman aged 60-70 years with acute or convalescent COVID-19. Material for sequencing was peripheral blood. The DNA is TGCGCCAGCAGCCAAGAACCTAGCGGGTACTACGAGCAGTACTTC. This codes for CASSQEPSGYYEQYF.